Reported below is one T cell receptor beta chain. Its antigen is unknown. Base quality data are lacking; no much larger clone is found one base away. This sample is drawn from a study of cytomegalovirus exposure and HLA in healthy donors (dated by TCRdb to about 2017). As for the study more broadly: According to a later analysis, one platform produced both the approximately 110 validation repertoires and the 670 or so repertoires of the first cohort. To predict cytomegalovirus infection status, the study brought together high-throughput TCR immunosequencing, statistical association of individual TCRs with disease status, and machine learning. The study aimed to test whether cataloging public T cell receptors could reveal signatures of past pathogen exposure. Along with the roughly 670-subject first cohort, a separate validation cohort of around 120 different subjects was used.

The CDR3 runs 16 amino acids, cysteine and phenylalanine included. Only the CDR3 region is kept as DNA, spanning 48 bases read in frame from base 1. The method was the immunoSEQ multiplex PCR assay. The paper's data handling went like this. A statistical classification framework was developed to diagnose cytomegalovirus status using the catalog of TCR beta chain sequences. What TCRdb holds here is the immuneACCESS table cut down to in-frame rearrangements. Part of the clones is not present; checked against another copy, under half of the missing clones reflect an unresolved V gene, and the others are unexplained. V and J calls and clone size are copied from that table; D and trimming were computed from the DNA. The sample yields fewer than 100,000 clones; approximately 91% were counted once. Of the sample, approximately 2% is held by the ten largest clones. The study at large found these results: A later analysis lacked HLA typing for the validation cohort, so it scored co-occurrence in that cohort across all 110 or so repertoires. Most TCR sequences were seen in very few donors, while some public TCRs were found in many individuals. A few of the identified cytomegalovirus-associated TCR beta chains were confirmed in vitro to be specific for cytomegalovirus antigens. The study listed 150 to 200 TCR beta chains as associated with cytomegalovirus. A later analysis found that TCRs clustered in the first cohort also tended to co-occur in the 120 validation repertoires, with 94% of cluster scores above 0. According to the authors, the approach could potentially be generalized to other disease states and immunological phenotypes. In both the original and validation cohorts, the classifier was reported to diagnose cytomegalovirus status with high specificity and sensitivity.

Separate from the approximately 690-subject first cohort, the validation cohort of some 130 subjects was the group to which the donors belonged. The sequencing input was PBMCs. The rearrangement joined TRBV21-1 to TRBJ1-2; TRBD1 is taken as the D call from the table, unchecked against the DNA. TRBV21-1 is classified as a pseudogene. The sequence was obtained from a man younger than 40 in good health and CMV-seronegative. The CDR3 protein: CASSNSYRVEGNGYTF. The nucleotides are TGTGCCAGCAGCAATTCCTACAGGGTCGAAGGGAATGGCTACACCTTC.